This T cell receptor beta chain was found in a study of identifying expanded T cells in peripheral blood. Whole-study findings and limits: Technical replicates showed approximately 1.2 changed clones; two weeks approximately 15; four weeks 19. Clone count variance between approximately two-week samples rose with total template count.

The method was immunoSEQ multiplex PCR; TCRdb's version includes in-frame clones alone and lacks a portion of them. This table has around 85,000 clones, around nine tenths appearing once. The CDR3 extends over 13 amino acids. The ends were cut back, 6 bases at V and 4 bases at J, with 10 bases in the middle. Per the germline V gene, CDR1 is MDHEN and CDR2 is SYDVKM. As concerns this clone: The antigen remains undetermined.

This rearrangement joins TRBV28 to TRBJ1-5, with a possible D match to TRBD1 (5 bases). The specimen sequenced was blood. This TCR was sampled from a person between 18 and 75 years old in good health. CDR3 sequence: CASRRGSNQPQHF. As DNA, the CDR3 is TGTGCCAGCAGAAGGGGTTCGAATCAGCCCCAGCATTTT.